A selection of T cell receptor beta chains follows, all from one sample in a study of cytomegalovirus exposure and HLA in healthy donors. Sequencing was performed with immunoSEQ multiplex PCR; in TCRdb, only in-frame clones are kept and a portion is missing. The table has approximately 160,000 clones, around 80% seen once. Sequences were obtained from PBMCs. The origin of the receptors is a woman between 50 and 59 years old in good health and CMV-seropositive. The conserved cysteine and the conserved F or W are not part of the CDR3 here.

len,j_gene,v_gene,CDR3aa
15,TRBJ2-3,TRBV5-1,ASSLAGLAGNTDTQY
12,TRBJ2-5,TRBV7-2,ASSTAGVEETQY
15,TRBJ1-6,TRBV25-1,ASSEEERGRPNSPLH
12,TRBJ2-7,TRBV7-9,ASSLSQASYEQY
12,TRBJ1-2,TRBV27,ASSRQTGGSGYT
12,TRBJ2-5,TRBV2,ASSAISGGETQY
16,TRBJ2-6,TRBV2,ASSGSGQGVSGANGLT
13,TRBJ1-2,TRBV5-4,ASSLPRTGGYGYT
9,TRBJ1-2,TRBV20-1,SALANYGYT
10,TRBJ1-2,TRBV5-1,ASSLDASGYT
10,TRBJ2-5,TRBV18,ATQKEGETQY
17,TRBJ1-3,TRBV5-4,ASSLSVIGQGLNGNTIY
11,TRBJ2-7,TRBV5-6,ASSLEAGREQY
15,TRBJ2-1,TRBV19,ASSILFRDRRLNEQF
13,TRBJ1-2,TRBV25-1,ASSEYQGAGYGYT
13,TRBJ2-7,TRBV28,ASSLWREAFYEQY
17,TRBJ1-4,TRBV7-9,ASSLGLAPIAATNEKLF
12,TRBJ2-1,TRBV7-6,ASSPGLASGEQF
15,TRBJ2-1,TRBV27,ASSLGGEDQRLNEQF